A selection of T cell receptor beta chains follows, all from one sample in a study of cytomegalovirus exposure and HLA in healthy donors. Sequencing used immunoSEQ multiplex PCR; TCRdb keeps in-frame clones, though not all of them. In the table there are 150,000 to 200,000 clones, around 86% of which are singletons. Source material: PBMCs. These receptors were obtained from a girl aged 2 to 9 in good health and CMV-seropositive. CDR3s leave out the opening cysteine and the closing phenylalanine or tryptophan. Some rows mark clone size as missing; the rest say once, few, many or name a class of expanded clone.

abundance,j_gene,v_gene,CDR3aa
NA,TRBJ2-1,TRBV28,ASSSTSGSYNEQF
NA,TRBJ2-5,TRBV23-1,ASSHQAGRQETQY
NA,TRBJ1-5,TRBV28,ASSPDRARNQPQH
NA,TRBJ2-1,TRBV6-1,ASSVLAGGSNEQF
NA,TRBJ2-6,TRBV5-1,ASSLGDRGANVLT
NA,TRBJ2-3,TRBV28,ASSSGSGRTTDTQY
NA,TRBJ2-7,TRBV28,AIQSGQGFEQY
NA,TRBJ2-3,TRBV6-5,ASSYSPGQGTDTQY
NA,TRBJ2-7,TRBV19,ASNSGRDDEQY
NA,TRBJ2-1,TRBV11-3,ASSLEPGSNEQF
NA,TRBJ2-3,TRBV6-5,ASSYSASMADTQY
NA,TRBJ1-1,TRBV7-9,ASSRGPGTGLGTEAF
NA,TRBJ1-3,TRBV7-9,SSQYSGNTIY
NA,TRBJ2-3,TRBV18,ASSTETDTQY
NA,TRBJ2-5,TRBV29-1,SVHDGQGGETQY
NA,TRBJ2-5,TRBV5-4,ASSFGWETQY
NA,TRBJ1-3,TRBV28,ASSIGTAGNTIY
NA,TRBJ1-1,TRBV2,ASSEVSVWNTEAF
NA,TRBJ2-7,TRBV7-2,ASTLSSRDEQY
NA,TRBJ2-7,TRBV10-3,AISTLAGTPYEQY
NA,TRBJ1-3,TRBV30,AWSGSRGNTIY
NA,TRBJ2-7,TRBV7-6,ASSLGQGDEQY
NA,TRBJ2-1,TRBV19,ASSISLARYNEQF
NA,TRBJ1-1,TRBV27,ASSLSAGQGLNTEAF
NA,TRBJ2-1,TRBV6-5,ASSRRGGDRNEQF
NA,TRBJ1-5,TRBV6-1,ASSERAGGDNQPQH
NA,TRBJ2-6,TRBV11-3,ASSPGQGLTTGANVLT
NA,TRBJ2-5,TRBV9,ASSGTGTYTSETQY
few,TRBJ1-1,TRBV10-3,AISVQFGVSTEAF
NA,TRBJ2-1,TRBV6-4,ASSDRGEAGEQF
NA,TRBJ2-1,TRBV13,ASSLQGNEQF
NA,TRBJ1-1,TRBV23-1,ASTYRGRNTEAF
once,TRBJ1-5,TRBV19,ASSTNQPQH
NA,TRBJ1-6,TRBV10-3,ATTGQPNSPLH
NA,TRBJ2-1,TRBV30,AWQSDGQGNNEQF
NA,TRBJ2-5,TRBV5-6,ASSFGSRETQY